This T cell receptor beta chain was recorded in a study of tumor-infiltrating lymphocytes in primary liver carcinoma (dated by TCRdb to about 2017). With respect to the entire study: Of the five patients (three men and two women, aged 30 to 69 years), four had hepatocellular carcinoma and one had combined HCC and intrahepatic cholangiocarcinoma. The five patients had tumors of stage T1-T3 N0M0, with maximum diameters ranging from about 4.2 to 10 cm. Each sample produced roughly 3.65 to 8 million productive TCRbeta reads, and read depth showed no significant difference between tissue types. The study combined TCRbeta repertoire sequencing, expression microarrays and whole-exome sequencing across five regions of each liver tumor, with adjacent normal tissue and blood. TCRbeta repertoire sequencing covered 35 specimens from 5 patients: about 25 tumor regions, 5 adjacent noncancerous liver tissues and 5 peripheral blood samples. To link TCRbeta repertoire diversity to the local molecular phenotype, the 25 tumor region samples were profiled with Agilent mRNA microarrays. Repertoires from technical replicates were highly reproducible, with mean shared-clone rates about 0.88 and correlation coefficients above 0.95. Results the study describes overall, beyond this receptor: With just a few patients in the study, the authors point out that the findings should be validated in a larger study. A significantly larger repertoire fraction was made up by the top 250 clones in tumors than in blood (p = 0.039). Since the samples were bulk and unsorted, there was no way to compare CD4+ and CD8+ T cell repertoires. Only about 8-24% of top clones were present in all five regions of a tumor, suggesting spatial heterogeneity of tumor-infiltrating T cells. Only the TCR beta chain was sequenced, so true repertoire diversity is likely underestimated because unpaired alpha chains were not captured. Pairs of tumor regions showed greater repertoire overlap (mean roughly 35%) than tumor-adjacent pairs (roughly 17%) or tumor-blood pairs (approximately 15%), which is consistent with antigen-driven expansion.

Total RNA and DNA were co-extracted from about 19-30 mg of bulk tissue with the AllPrep DNA/RNA mini kit, without cell sorting. Between November 2015 and early 2016, roughly five patients in China with histopathologically diagnosed primary liver carcinoma had their tumors surgically resected. At the time of sampling, the patients had chronic HBV infection and had not received any treatment. Each tumor was sampled at five spatially separated regions: the tumor centre plus the superior, inferior, left-lateral and right-lateral poles. Histology showed that every tumor sample contained more than 80% viable tumor cells. Pieces of fresh tumor and adjacent tissue were cut in half, with one half kept in RNAlater at -80 degrees C and the other half sent for histology. A constant-region primer and ProtoScript II reverse transcriptase were used to reverse-transcribe TCRbeta-specific cDNA from 500 ng total RNA. The TCRbeta libraries were prepared through three rounds of nested multiplex PCR following a slightly modified ARM-PCR procedure. Sample barcodes and Illumina adapters were added in a final 25-cycle PCR using Deep VentR polymerase. Before sequencing, amplicons between 200 and 500 bp were purified from gel using a QIAquick gel extraction kit. TCRbeta amplicons were sequenced on an Illumina HiSeq 2500 with 250-bp paired-end reads. The authors processed their data as follows. Trimmomatic v0.33 was used to quality-trim the reads, and FLASH v1.2.11 was used to merge paired reads so that full CDR3 sequences could be recovered. V, D and J germline segments were assigned to the rearranged TCRbeta sequences using MiGEC v1.2.1b. VDJtools v1.0.0 computed clonotype statistics and Shannon-Wiener diversity indices. Except for diversity analysis, only the 250 most abundant clonotypes of each sample were used in subsequent analyses to reduce sampling bias. TCRdb passed the public sequencing reads through fastp at Q25 and MiXCR, retaining productive beta sequences. CDR3 protein duplicates are merged, each entry listing the most common genes and DNA. The V and J calls and clone size are TCRdb's, not the authors'. The sample table shows 20,000 to 25,000 distinct CDR3 sequences, and 60% to 80% are seen once. Around a third of the sample goes to the ten largest clones.

With respect to this clonotype: It lacks a known antigen. No base qualities exist here, and no much larger clone lies one base off it.

This receptor was taken from a woman aged 25 to 39 with primary liver carcinoma and hepatitis B virus infection. Sequencing input: liver tumor tissue from sampling region 5. Explained via the paper, the cell subset or site label denotes: tumor region T5, tumor centre.

The sequenced DNA is TGTGCCAGCAGCCCGGGGGATTCTAGCCATAGTGCGCAAGAGACCCAGTACTTC. This gives the protein CASSPGDSSHSAQETQYF. The chain is made from TRBV11-3 and TRBJ2-5, with TRBD2 as a weak D call on 6 bases. At the junction V is shortened by 5 bases and J by 2 bases, with 24 bases in between. For CDR1 and CDR2, the germline V gene lists SGHNT and YENEEA. The CDR3 goes from the cysteine to the phenylalanine over 18 residues. The entry retains the CDR3 DNA only, 54 bases that are in frame from base 1.